This T cell receptor (beta chain) was sequenced for a study of beta chain features in type 1 diabetes (dated by TCRdb to 2016 to 2019). With respect to the entire study: Mean age, gender distribution, total cell number and subset yield did not differ between patients and healthy donors. Across all samples, 90 million to 130 million sorted cells were examined, and cell number per subset correlated strongly with RNA yield. The study compared the TCRB repertoires of sorted circulating CD4+ T cell subsets in recently diagnosed type 1 diabetes patients with those in matched healthy donors. Regulatory and stem cell-like memory subsets were obtained from only 8 patients and roughly 8 healthy donors, while naive and central memory subsets were obtained from all 30 or so donors.

Each donor gave one peripheral blood draw, averaging roughly 100 mL, which was collected into heparinised tubes. Naive, central memory, regulatory and stem cell-like memory CD4+ T cells were sorted on a BD FACSAria II using a panel including CD45RO, CCR7, CD25, CD127, CD95 and CD27. All sorted populations exceeded 95% purity. Right away, PBMCs were isolated by Lymphoprep density gradient centrifugation and were stained directly, with no culture step. So that batch effects would be minimized, each experiment stained and sorted samples in pairs, pairing one healthy donor with one patient. The CDR3, from cysteine to phenylalanine, totals 15 residues. Only CDR3 DNA is held: 45 bases, read in frame from base 1. The germline V gene (reference sequence) provides CDR1 MNHNY and CDR2 SVGAGI. V loses 2 bases, J loses 7 bases, and the germline ends lie 17 bases apart. What the research found in general, with its limitations: Naive, central memory and regulatory TCRB repertoires appeared to be more alike among patients than among healthy donors. Because cDNA was sequenced instead of genomic DNA, activated cells with high expression could be over-represented, although the groups did not differ in activation or CD3 levels. In all four CD4+ subsets, TCRB CDR3 length was moderately but significantly shorter in type 1 diabetes patients. Patients with type 1 diabetes made fewer insertions and deleted more nucleotides at VDJ recombination sites, implying thymic rearrangement abnormalities. HLA sub-analyses involved small numbers of individuals, so any influence of HLA type on TCRB rearrangement remained unresolved. Shorter templates might have been favored by PCR, but patient and control samples were amplified and corrected together, so both groups would have been affected equally by any skew.

With regard to this clone: This receptor's antigen is unknown. Within one base of it there is no much larger clone, and no base qualities were kept.

The entire isolated RNA was reverse transcribed using the High Capacity cDNA Reverse Transcription Kit, and thus expressed TCRB transcripts were sequenced. Naive, central memory and regulatory T cell samples underwent deep immunoSEQ sequencing, averaging around 4 million total reads per sample. Sorted cells were lysed in RLT buffer, and RNA was extracted using DNase-treated RNeasy Micro or Mini kits according to cell number. Each cell subset was processed on its own to prevent cross-contamination, while patient and healthy donor samples were processed together. The immunoSEQ multiplex PCR was used to amplify TCRB sequences from cDNA, generating 87-bp fragments that spanned the CDR3 region. Sequencing of the amplicons was performed on the Illumina HiSeq platform. The published analysis was carried out like this. Synthetic template baselines were used to correct PCR bias computationally, reads within Hamming distance 2 were collapsed together, and singletons that could not be merged were discarded. Reads were aligned against IMGT so that V, D and J genes, CDR3 length and insertions or deletions at six rearrangement sites could be assigned. Within each subset, clonotype counts were normalized to sorted cell number, after which true diversity and Gini coefficients were computed with the tcR R package. The overlap coefficient, calculated on TCRB nucleotide sequences, was used to quantify repertoire sharing. As a proxy for the pre-selection repertoire, out-of-frame TCRB sequences from naive cells were analyzed. TCRdb's version of the immuneACCESS table is confined to in-frame rearrangements and falls short of the full clone set. An unresolved V gene accounts for under half of the shortfall where checked; the remainder is of unknown origin. V and J calls and clone size are as listed in that table; D and trimming were resolved from the DNA. This sample lists around 280,000 clones; approximately 15% were detected once. About 0.014% of the sample comes from the top ten.

The rearranged chain carries TRBV6-6 and TRBJ2-5; tentative D gene TRBD1, with 6 bases matching. The sequence derives from a man aged 18 to 30 with type 1 diabetes. Sequences were obtained from naive CD4+ T cells from blood. The cell subset or site label for this specimen denotes: true naive CD4+ T cells. The nucleotide sequence reads TGTGCCAGCAGTTACCCGGACAGTGGGAGACGGACCCAGTACTTC. This sequence encodes CASSYPDSGRRTQYF.